Described below is a single TCR beta chain sequence and its context. Antigen: not known. Central memory, naive, regulatory and stem cell-like memory CD4+ cells were sorted by CD45RO/CCR7/CD25/CD127/CD95/CD27. The V and J ends lost 7 bases and 0 bases, in that order; junction bases with no gene match: 5. The length of the CDR3 is 14 residues. Germline V gene sequence: CDR1 GTSNPN, CDR2 SVGIG (reference sequence). The whole isolated RNA underwent reverse transcription, so sequencing captured expressed TCRB transcripts. Produced via immunoSEQ multiplex PCR; TCRdb's table is partial and in-frame only. This table holds 160,000 or so clones, roughly 63% found once. The sample comes from a study of beta chain features in type 1 diabetes. Regarding the study as a whole: Researchers report that Type 1 diabetes patients had moderately but significantly shorter TCRB CDR3s across all four CD4+ subsets.

This chain connects TRBV30 to TRBJ2-2, with 7 bases lining up with TRBD1. Sequencing was done on a sample of naive CD4+ T cells from blood. The clonotype originates from a man aged 25-45 years with type 1 diabetes. The DNA for the CDR3 is TGTGCCTCCCGGACAGGTCCGAACACCGGGGAGCTGTTTTTT. Protein sequence: CASRTGPNTGELFF.